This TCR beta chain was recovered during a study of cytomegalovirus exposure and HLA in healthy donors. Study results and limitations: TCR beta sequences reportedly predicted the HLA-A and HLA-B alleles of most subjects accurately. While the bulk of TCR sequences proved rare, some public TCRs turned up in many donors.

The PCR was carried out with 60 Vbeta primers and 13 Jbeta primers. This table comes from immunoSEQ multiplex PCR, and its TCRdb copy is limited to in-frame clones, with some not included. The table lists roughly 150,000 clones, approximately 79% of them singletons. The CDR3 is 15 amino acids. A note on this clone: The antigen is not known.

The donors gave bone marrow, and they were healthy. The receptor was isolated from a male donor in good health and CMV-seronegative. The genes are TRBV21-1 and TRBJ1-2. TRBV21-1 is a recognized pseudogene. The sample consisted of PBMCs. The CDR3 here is CASSKATGMSYGYTF. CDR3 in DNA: TGTGCCAGCAGCAAAGCAACGGGGATGAGCTATGGCTACACCTTC.